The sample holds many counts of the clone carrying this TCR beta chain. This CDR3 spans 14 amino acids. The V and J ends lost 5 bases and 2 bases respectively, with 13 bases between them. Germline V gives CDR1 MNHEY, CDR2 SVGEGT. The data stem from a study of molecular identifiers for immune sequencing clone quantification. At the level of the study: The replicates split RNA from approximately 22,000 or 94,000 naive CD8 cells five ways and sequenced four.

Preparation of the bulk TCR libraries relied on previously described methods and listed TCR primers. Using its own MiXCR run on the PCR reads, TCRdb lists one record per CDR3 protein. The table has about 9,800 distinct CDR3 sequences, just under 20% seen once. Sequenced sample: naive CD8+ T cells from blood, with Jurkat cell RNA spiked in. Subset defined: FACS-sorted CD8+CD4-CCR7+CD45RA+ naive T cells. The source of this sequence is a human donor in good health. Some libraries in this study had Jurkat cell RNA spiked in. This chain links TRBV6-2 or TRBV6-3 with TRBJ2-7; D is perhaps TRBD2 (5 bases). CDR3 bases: TGTGCCAGCAGTCCGGCGGGCAGCGCCTACGAGCAGTACTTC. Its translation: CASSPAGSAYEQYF.